One sample yielded the 10 T cell receptor beta chains listed below, sequenced in a study of blood T cells in healthy people across ages. Primed by a sample-barcoded 5' primer and a J-beta primer mix, a second PCR proceeded for roughly 7 to 12 cycles. MiXCR, run by TCRdb on the 5' RACE reads, gives a single entry per CDR3 protein. Of some 1,800,000 distinct CDR3 sequences listed, about 39% are singletons. The sequencing sample was made of blood. Source of these receptors: a human donor in good health.

The J gene is TRBJ2-1, the V gene TRBV9; unclear D gene. V dropped 3 bases and J dropped 9 bases, with 10 bases sitting between them. Germline V gene data show CDR1 as SGDLS and CDR2 as YYNGEE. The length of the CDR3 is 12 residues. CDR3 bases: TGTGCCAGCAGCGGCTGGAGTATTGAGCAGTTCTTC. This gives the protein CASSGWSIEQFF.

This clonotype appeared a few times. This rearrangement joins TRBV6-2 or TRBV6-3 to TRBJ2-1, with TRBD1 as a possible D gene (6 bases). Trimming removed 7 bases at V and 9 bases at J, with 10 bases between. CDR1 and CDR2 from the germline V gene are MNHEY and SVGEGT. This CDR3 is built from 11 residues. CDR3 region: CASTKGGEQFF. The CDR3 DNA is TGTGCCAGCACTAAAGGGGGTGAGCAGTTCTTC.

In this sample, this clonotype turned up a few times. V usage is TRBV29-1 and J usage is TRBJ2-1; D may be TRBD1 (6 bases). Per the germline V gene, CDR1 is SQVTM and CDR2 is ANQGSEA. This CDR3 is built from 14 residues. Between the trimmed V and J ends, which lost 1 base and 9 bases, there was a span of 16 bases. The CDR3 is CSVEGLMQGSEQFF. In DNA form, the CDR3 reads TGCAGCGTTGAAGGGCTTATGCAGGGGTCTGAGCAGTTCTTC.

J is TRBJ2-3 and V is TRBV5-1; unclear D gene. CDR3 length: 14 residues. Germline CDR1 SGHRS, CDR2 YFSETQ. The V end lost 6 bases, the J end lost 0 bases, and 11 bases lay between the germline ends. The CDR3 loop reads CASKYGPSTDTQYF. CDR3 nucleotide sequence: TGCGCCAGCAAGTACGGGCCGAGCACAGATACGCAGTATTTT.

This clonotype was observed a handful of times. This chain joins TRBV6-2 or TRBV6-3 and TRBJ2-2; no clear D. This CDR3 spans 12 amino acids. V was pared by 2 bases and J by 4 bases, with 2 bases between. Germline assignment: CDR1 MNHEY and CDR2 SVGEGT. This chain's CDR3 is CASSYGTGELFF. The CDR3 coding sequence is TGTGCCAGCAGTTACGGCACCGGGGAGCTGTTTTTT.

This clonotype appeared a single time. This chain links TRBV7-9 with TRBJ2-1; D ambiguous. CDR1 and CDR2 (germline): SEHNR, FQNEAQ (reference sequence). The CDR3 runs 14 residues. Between the trimmed V and J ends, which lost 3 bases and 13 bases, there was a span of 19 bases. The CDR3 region has the DNA TGTGCCAGCAGCTTCACGCCAGTACAAGAGACCCAGTTCTTC. Amino acids: CASSFTPVQETQFF.

J is TRBJ2-1 and V is TRBV27; TRBD1 matches 11 bases. CDR3 length: 20 residues. CDR1 and CDR2 (germline): MNHEY, SMNVEV (reference sequence). After removal of 0 bases from V and 4 bases from J, the junction contained 14 bases not matched to a gene. The CDR3 DNA sequence: TGTGCCAGCAGTTTATCGAGAGGACAGGGGGCGAATCGGGCATACAATGAGCAGTTCTTC. As protein: CASSLSRGQGANRAYNEQFF.

The chain employs TRBV9 and TRBJ2-1; 8 nucleotides match TRBD1. CDR3 length: 15 amino acids. Germline V CDR1 and CDR2: SGDLS, YYNGEE. The trim removed 2 bases at V and 9 bases at J, leaving 10 bases unmatched. The CDR3 region is CASSVRTTGGGEQFF. The CDR3 coding sequence is TGTGCCAGCAGCGTCCGAACCACAGGGGGTGGTGAGCAGTTCTTC. Complete variable domain (other parts from reference TRBV9 and TRBJ2-1): DSGVTQTPKHLITATGQRVTLRCSPRSGDLSVYWYQQSLDQGLQFLIQYYNGEERAKGNILERFSAQQFPDLHSELNLSSLELGDSALYFCASSVRTTGGGEQFFGPGTRLTVL.

This clonotype came up a few times. The rearrangement uses TRBV4-1 and TRBJ2-2, with 7 bases that match TRBD2. The CDR3 is made up of 16 amino acids. J lost 1 base, V lost 1 base, and 3 bases had no gene match. CDR1 MGHRA and CDR2 YSYEKL come from the germline V gene. The CDR3 DNA reads as TGCGCCAGCAGCCAAGGCGGGGGTAGGAACACCGGGGAGCTGTTTTTT. It specifies CASSQGGGRNTGELFF.

The chain recombines TRBV6-2 or TRBV6-3 with TRBJ2-4; D is perhaps TRBD1 or TRBD2 (5 bases each). This CDR3 comprises 15 residues. V lost 6 bases and J lost 1, with 13 bases in between. The germline V gene encodes CDR1 MNHEY and CDR2 SVGEGT. The CDR3: CASRYQRDAKNIQYF. In DNA, the CDR3 is TGTGCCAGCAGATATCAGAGGGACGCCAAAAACATTCAGTACTTC.